Given below is one TCR beta chain in context. Its specificity is not known. Researchers made TCR cDNA using 5'RACE template switching, and this step added a universal primer site and UMIs. TCRdb redid the calling of the 5' RACE reads with MiXCR, one entry per CDR3 protein. The table includes fewer than 500,000 distinct CDR3 sequences, under 20% detected once. This record comes from a study of T cells after yellow fever vaccination. Points from the study as a whole: In post-booster samples, most primary-vaccination clones reappeared (approximately 96% CD4, roughly 89% CD8). Abundant clonotypes from the bulk population could get into FACS-sorted repertoires as contaminants.

This CDR3 comprises 14 residues. Looked up from germline, CDR1 is LNHDA and CDR2 is SQIVND (reference sequence). Trimming cost V 8 bases and J 12 bases; bases outside gene matches: 11. The chain has TRBV19 and TRBJ1-6, with 9 nucleotides matching TRBD1. The sequencing here drew on PBMCs, taken before the yellow fever booster vaccination. The clonotype comes from a man younger than 35 who received the YFV17D yellow fever vaccine. CDR3 sequence (DNA): TGTGCCAGTCAAAACTGGACAGGGGTGGGACCCCTCCACTTT. It encodes CASQNWTGVGPLHF.